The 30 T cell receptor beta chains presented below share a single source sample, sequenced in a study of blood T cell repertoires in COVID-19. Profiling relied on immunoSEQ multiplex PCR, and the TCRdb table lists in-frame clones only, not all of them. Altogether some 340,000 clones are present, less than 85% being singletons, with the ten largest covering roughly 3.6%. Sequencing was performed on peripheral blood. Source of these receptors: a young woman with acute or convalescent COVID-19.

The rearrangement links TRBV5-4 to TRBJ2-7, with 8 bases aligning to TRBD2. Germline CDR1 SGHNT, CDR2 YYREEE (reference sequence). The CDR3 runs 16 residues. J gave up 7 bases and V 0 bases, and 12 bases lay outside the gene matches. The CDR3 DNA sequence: TGTGCCAGCAGCTTGGCCGGCGTAGCGGGGCTCCGAGAGCAGTACTTC. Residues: CASSLAGVAGLREQYF. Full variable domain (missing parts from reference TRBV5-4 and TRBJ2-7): ETGVTQSPTHLIKTRGQQVTLRCSSQSGHNTVSWYQQALGQGPQFIFQYYREEENGRGNFPPRFSGLQFPNYSSELNVNALELDDSALYLCASSLAGVAGLREQYFGPGTRLTVT.

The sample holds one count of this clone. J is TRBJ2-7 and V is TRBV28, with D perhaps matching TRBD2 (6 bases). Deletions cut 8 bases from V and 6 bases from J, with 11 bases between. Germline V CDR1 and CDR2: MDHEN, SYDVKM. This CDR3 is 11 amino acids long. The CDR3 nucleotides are TGTGCCAGCGGGCGTAGCGGCGAGCAGTACTTC. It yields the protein CASGRSGEQYF.

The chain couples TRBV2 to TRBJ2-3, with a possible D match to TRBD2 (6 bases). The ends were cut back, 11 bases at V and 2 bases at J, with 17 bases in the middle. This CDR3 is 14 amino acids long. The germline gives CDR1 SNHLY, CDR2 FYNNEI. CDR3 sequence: CAQSPGLITDTQYF. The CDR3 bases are TGTGCCCAATCTCCGGGACTCATCACAGATACGCAGTATTTT.

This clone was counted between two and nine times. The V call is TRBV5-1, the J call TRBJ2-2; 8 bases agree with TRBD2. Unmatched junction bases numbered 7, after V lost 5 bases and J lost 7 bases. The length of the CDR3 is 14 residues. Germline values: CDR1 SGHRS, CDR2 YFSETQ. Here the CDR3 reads CASREAGVFGELFF. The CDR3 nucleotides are TGCGCCAGCAGAGAAGCGGGAGTTTTCGGGGAGCTGTTTTTT.

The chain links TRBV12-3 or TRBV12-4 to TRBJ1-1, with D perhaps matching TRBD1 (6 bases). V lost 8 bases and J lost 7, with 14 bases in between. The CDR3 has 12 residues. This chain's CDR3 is CASSEGVNEAFF. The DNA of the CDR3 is TGTGCCAGCTCCGAGGGGGTTAATGAAGCTTTCTTT.

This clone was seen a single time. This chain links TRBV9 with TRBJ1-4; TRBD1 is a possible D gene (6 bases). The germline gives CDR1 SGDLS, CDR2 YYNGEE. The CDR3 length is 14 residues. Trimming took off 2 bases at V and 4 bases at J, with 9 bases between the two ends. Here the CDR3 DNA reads TGTGCCAGCAGCGTCGCAGGGGTTAATGAAAAACTGTTTTTT. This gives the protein CASSVAGVNEKLFF.

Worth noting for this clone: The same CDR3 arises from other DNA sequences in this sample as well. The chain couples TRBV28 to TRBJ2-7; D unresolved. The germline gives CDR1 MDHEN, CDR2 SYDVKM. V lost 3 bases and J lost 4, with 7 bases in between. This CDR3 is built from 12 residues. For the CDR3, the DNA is TGTGCCAGCAGTTTGTCCCGGTACGAGCAGTACTTC. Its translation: CASSLSRYEQYF.

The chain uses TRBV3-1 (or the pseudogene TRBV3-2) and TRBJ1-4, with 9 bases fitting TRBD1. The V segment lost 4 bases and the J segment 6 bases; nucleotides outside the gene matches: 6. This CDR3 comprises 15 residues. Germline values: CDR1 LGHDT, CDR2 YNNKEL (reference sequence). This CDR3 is CASSLGTGSYEKLFF. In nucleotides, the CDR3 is TGTGCCAGCAGCCTAGGGACAGGGTCGTATGAAAAACTGTTTTTT.

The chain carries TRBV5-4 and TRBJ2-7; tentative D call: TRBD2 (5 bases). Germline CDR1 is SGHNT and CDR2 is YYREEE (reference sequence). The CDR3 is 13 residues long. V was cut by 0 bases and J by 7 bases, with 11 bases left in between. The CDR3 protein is CASSLGDRGEQYF. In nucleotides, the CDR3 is TGTGCCAGCAGCTTGGGAGATCGCGGGGAGCAGTACTTC.

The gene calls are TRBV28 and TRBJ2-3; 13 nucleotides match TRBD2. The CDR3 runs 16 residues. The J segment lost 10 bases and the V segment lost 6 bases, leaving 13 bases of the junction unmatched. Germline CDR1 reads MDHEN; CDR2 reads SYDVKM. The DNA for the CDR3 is TGTGCCAGCAGCCGATACACTAGCGGGAGGGGGGGATCGCAGTATTTT. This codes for CASSRYTSGRGGSQYF.

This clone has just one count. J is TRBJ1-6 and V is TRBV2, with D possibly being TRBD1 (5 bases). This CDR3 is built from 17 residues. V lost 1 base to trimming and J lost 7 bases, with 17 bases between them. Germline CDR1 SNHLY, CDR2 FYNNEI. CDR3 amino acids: CASSEDARVLYNSPLHF. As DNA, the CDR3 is TGTGCCAGCAGTGAAGACGCCAGGGTACTCTACAATTCACCCCTCCACTTT.

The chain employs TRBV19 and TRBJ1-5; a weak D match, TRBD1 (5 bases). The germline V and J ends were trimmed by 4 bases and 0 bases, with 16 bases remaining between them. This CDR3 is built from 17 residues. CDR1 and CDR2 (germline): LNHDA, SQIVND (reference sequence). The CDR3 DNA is TGTGCCAGTAGTACCCCACGCGGGGACTATAGCAATCAGCCCCAGCATTTT. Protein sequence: CASSTPRGDYSNQPQHF.

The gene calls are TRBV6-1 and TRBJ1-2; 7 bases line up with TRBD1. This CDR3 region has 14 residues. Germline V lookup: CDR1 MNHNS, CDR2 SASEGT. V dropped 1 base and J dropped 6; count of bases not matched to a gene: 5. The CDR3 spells CASSEEGQMDGYTF. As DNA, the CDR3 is TGTGCCAGCAGTGAAGAGGGACAGATGGATGGCTACACCTTC.

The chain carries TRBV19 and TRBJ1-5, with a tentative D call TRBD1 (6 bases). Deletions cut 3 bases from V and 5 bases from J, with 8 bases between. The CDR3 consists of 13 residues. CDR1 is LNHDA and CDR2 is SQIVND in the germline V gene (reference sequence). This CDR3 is CASSMDSYQPQHF. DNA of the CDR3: TGTGCCAGTAGTATGGACAGTTATCAGCCCCAGCATTTT.

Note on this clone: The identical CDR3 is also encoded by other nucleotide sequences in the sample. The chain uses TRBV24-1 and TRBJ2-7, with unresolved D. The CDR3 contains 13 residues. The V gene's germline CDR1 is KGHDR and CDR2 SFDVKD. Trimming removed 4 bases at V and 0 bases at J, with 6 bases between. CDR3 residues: CATSDPVSYEQYF. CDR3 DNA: TGTGCCACCAGTGACCCAGTCTCCTACGAGCAGTACTTC.

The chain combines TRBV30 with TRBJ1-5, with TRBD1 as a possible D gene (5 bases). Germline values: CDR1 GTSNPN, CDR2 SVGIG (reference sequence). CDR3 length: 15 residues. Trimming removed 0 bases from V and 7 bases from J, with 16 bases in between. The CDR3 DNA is TGTGCCTGGAGTGTAGGTGGGGGAGGAGAACAGCCCCAGCATTTT. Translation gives CAWSVGGGGEQPQHF. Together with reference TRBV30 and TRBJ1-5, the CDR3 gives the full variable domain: SQTIHQWPATLVQPVGSPLSLECTVEGTSNPNLYWYRQAAGRGLQLLFYSVGIGQISSEVPQNLSASRPQDRQFILSSKKLLLSDSGFYLCAWSVGGGGEQPQHFGDGTRLSIL.

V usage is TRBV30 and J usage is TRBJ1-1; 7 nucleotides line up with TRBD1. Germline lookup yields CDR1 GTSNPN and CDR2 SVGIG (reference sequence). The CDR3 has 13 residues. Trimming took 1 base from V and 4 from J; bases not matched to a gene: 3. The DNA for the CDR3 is TGTGCCTGGAGTGCCGCAGGGGGCACTGAAGCTTTCTTT. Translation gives CAWSAAGGTEAFF.

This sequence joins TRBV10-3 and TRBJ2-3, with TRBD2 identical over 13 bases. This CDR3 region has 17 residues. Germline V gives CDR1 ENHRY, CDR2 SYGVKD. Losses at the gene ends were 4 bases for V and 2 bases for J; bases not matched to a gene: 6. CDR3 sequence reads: CAISVGLAGVYTDTQYF. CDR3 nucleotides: TGTGCCATCAGTGTCGGACTAGCGGGGGTTTACACAGATACGCAGTATTTT.

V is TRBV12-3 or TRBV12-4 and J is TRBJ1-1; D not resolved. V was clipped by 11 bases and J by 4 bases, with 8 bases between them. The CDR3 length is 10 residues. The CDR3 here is CAAQITEAFF. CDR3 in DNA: TGTGCCGCCCAGATCACTGAAGCTTTCTTT.

The DNA for the CDR3 is TGTGCCAGCAGTGACGTCAACTATGGCTACACCTTC. Encoded protein: CASSDVNYGYTF. The chain carries TRBV2 and TRBJ1-2; unclear D gene. Germline loops: CDR1 SNHLY, CDR2 FYNNEI. Trimming stripped 3 bases from V and 2 bases from J, with 4 bases between. The CDR3 is made up of 12 amino acids.

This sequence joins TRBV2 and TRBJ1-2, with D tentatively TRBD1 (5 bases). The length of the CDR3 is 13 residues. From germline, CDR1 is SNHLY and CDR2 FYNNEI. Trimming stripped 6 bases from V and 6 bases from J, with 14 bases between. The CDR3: CASRGGERDGYTF. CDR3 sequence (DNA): TGTGCCAGCAGGGGGGGGGAGCGGGATGGCTACACCTTC.

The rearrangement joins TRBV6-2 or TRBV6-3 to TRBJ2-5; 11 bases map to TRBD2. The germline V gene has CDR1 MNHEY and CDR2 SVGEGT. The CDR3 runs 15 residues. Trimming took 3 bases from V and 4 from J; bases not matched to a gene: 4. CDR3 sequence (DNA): TGTGCCAGCAGTTATGGTCTAGCGGGAGGAGAGACCCAGTACTTC. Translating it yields CASSYGLAGGETQYF.

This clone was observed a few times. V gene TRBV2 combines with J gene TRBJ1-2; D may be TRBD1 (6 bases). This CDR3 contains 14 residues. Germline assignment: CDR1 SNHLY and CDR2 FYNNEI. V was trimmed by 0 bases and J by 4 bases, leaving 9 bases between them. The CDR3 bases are TGTGCCAGCAGTGAAGCCACAGGGACCTATGGCTACACCTTC. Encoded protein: CASSEATGTYGYTF.

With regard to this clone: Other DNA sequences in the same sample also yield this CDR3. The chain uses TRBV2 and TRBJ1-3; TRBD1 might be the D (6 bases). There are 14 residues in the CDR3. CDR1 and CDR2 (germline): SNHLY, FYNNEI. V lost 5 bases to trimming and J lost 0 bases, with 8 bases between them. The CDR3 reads CASSPQGSGNTIYF. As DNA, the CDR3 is TGTGCCAGCAGTCCACAGGGCTCTGGAAACACCATATATTTT.

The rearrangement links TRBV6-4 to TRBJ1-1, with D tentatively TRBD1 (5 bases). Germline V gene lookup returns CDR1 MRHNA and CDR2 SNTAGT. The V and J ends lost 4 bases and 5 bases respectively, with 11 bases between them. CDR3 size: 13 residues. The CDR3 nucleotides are TGTGCCAGCAGTGCTGCAGGGTGGACTGAAGCTTTCTTT. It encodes CASSAAGWTEAFF.

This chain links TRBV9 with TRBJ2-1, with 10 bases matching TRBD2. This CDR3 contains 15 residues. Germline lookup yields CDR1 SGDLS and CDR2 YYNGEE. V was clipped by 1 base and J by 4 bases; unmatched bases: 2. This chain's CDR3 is CASSVFSGGYNEQFF. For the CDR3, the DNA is TGTGCCAGCAGCGTATTTAGCGGGGGGTACAATGAGCAGTTCTTC.

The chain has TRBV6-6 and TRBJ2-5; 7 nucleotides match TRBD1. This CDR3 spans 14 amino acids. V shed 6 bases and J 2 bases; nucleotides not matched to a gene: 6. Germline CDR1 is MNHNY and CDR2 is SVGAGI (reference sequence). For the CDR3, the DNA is TGTGCCAGCAGGCGTGGGACAGATCAAGAGACCCAGTACTTC. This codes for CASRRGTDQETQYF.

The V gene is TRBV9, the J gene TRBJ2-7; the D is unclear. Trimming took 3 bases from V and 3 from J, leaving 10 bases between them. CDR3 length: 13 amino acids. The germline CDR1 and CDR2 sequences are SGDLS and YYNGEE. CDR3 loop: CASSDSQDYEQYF. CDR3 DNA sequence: TGTGCCAGCAGCGACTCCCAGGACTACGAGCAGTACTTC.

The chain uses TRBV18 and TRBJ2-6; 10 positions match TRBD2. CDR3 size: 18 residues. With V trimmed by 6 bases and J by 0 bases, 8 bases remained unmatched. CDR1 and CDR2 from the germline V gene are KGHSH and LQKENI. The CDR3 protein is CASSPGLADFSGANVLTF. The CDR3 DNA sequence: TGTGCCAGCTCCCCCGGACTAGCGGATTTCTCTGGGGCCAACGTCCTGACTTTC.

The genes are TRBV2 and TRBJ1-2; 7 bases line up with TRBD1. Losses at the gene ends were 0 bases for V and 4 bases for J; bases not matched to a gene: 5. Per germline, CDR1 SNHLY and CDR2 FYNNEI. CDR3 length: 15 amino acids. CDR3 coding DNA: TGTGCCAGCAGTGAAGCAATGGACAGGCGCTATGGCTACACCTTC. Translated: CASSEAMDRRYGYTF.